Shown below are 29 T cell receptor beta chains from a single sample sequenced in a study of blood T cell repertoires in COVID-19 (dated by TCRdb to between 2020 and 2021). Receptors were amplified or captured by the immunoSEQ multiplex PCR assay. TCRdb took over this immuneACCESS table, retaining in-frame rearrangements with V and J assigned. Such tables are incomplete; in checked studies, under half of the missing clones stem from an unresolved V gene, and the remainder is unexplained. The sample table holds 68,000 or so clones, of which 90% were seen once. Of the sample, roughly 0.53% is held by the ten largest clones. Sequencing input: peripheral blood. These receptors were collected from a man aged 50 or older with COVID-19, enrolled during active disease.

The gene calls are TRBV7-2 and TRBJ2-5; 15 bases line up with TRBD2. The CDR3 totals 18 residues. V gave up 5 bases and J gave up 5 bases; unmatched junction bases: 12. CDR1 and CDR2 from the germline V gene are SGHTA and FQGNSA. The CDR3 region is CASSKPSGLAGGGETQYF. Here the CDR3 DNA reads TGTGCCAGCAGCAAACCGTCGGGACTAGCGGGAGGCGGGGAGACCCAGTACTTC. The full variable domain, completed using reference TRBV7-2 and TRBJ2-5, is GAGVSQSPSNKVTEKGKDVELRCDPISGHTALYWYRQSLGQGLEFLIYFQGNSAPDKSGLPSDRFSAERTGGSVSTLTIQRTQQEDSAVYLCASSKPSGLAGGGETQYFGPGTRLLVL.

This chain connects TRBV7-2 to TRBJ2-3; 8 nucleotides line up with TRBD2. The CDR3 is 16 amino acids. J gave up 1 base and V 5 bases, and 8 bases lay outside the gene matches. Per germline, CDR1 SGHTA and CDR2 FQGNSA. The DNA of the CDR3 is TGTGCCAGCAGCCCCTACTCGACTAGCGGCACAGATACGCAGTATTTT. It codes for CASSPYSTSGTDTQYF.

J is TRBJ2-7 and V is TRBV4-2; tentatively, D is TRBD2 (6 bases). Germline V gene data show CDR1 as LGHNA and CDR2 as YNFKEQ. The ends were cut back, 0 bases at V and 4 bases at J, with 16 bases in the middle. The CDR3 covers 16 residues. CDR3 amino acids: CASSQESGRDLYEQYF. CDR3 in DNA: TGTGCCAGCAGCCAAGAATCAGGGCGGGACCTTTACGAGCAGTACTTC.

This clone was counted once. The rearrangement joins TRBV30 to TRBJ1-5; D might be TRBD1 (6 bases). Trimming took off 0 bases at V and 2 bases at J, with 8 bases between the two ends. Germline V gene sequence: CDR1 GTSNPN, CDR2 SVGIG (reference sequence). The CDR3 runs to 14 residues. The CDR3 region is CAWSVSGGNQPQHF. CDR3 sequence (DNA): TGTGCCTGGAGTGTCTCAGGGGGCAATCAGCCCCAGCATTTT.

This chain joins TRBV5-1 and TRBJ2-3; the match to TRBD1 covers 9 bases. CDR1 and CDR2 (germline): SGHRS, YFSETQ. The CDR3 loop spans 16 amino acids. V lost 3 bases to trimming and J lost 4 bases; unmatched junction nucleotides: 9. As DNA, the CDR3 is TGCGCCAGCAGCTCAGGGGACAGGGAGTTCCCAGATACGCAGTATTTT. This gives the protein CASSSGDREFPDTQYF.

V usage is TRBV4-1 and J usage is TRBJ1-5; TRBD1 agrees at 8 bases. CDR3 length equals 18 residues. Trimming took 1 base from V and 3 from J; bases not matched to a gene: 11. CDR1 is MGHRA, CDR2 YSYEKL, per germline. CDR3 bases: TGCGCCAGCAGCCAAGCTGCGACAGGGGCGGGGATCAATCAGCCCCAGCATTTT. Translating it yields CASSQAATGAGINQPQHF.

The chain joins TRBV28 to TRBJ2-7; tentative D call: TRBD2 (6 bases). The V end was cut by 4 bases, the J end by 6 bases, with 16 bases between. This CDR3 has 14 residues. Germline V gene sequence: CDR1 MDHEN, CDR2 SYDVKM. CDR3 in DNA: TGTGCCAGCAGTTCTCCGGGAGCAGAGGGCGAGCAGTACTTC. Its translation: CASSSPGAEGEQYF. The whole variable domain, filled in from reference TRBV28 and TRBJ2-7, reads DVKVTQSSRYLVKRTGEKVFLECVQDMDHENMFWYRQDPGLGLRLIYFSYDVKMKEKGDIPEGYSVSREKKERFSLILESASTNQTSMYLCASSSPGAEGEQYFGPGTRLTVT.

This chain connects TRBV2 to TRBJ2-7, with D possibly being TRBD1 (6 bases). The germline CDR1 and CDR2 sequences are SNHLY and FYNNEI. Trimming pared 6 bases from V and 2 bases from J, leaving 11 bases between. This CDR3 is built from 13 residues. The CDR3 region has the DNA TGTGCCAGCAGGAGAGGGGGACCCTACGAGCAGTACTTC. Translated: CASRRGGPYEQYF. Together with reference TRBV2 and TRBJ2-7, the CDR3 gives the full variable domain: EPEVTQTPSHQVTQMGQEVILRCVPISNHLYFYWYRQILGQKVEFLVSFYNNEISEKSEIFDDQFSVERPDGSNFTLKIRSTKLEDSAMYFCASRRGGPYEQYFGPGTRLTVT.

This clone occurred once. This chain joins TRBV28 and TRBJ2-7, with D perhaps TRBD1 (6 bases). CDR1 MDHEN and CDR2 SYDVKM come from the germline V gene. The V end was cut by 5 bases, the J end by 2 bases, with 16 bases between. This CDR3 is built from 15 residues. The CDR3, as DNA: TGTGCCAGCAGTCCCCCTGCCAGGGGCCCCTACGAGCAGTACTTC. Its translation is CASSPPARGPYEQYF.

J is TRBJ2-5 and V is TRBV5-4; 14 bases are shared with TRBD2. Germline CDR1 SGHNT, CDR2 YYREEE (reference sequence). The trim removed 0 bases at V and 4 bases at J, leaving 2 bases unmatched. The CDR3 has 16 amino acids. The CDR3 is CASSLAGTSGRETQYF. CDR3 bases: TGTGCCAGCAGCTTGGCCGGGACTAGCGGGAGAGAGACCCAGTACTTC.

The chain employs TRBV5-1 and TRBJ2-7, with TRBD2 matching 7 bases. Germline loops: CDR1 SGHRS, CDR2 YFSETQ. V trimming: 4 bases; J trimming: 0 bases; junction bases outside the gene matches: 10. The CDR3 sequence is 16 residues long. The CDR3: CASSLVAGTVSYEQYF. CDR3 DNA: TGCGCCAGCAGCCTGGTAGCGGGTACAGTCTCCTACGAGCAGTACTTC.

This chain connects TRBV7-9 to TRBJ2-7, with D maybe TRBD1 (6 bases). Per the germline V gene, CDR1 is SEHNR and CDR2 is FQNEAQ (reference sequence). V was clipped by 1 base and J by 5 bases, with 12 bases between them. The CDR3 sequence is 14 residues long. DNA of the CDR3: TGTGCCAGCAGCTTAGGGACAGAGGTTGACGAGCAGTACTTC. Translation gives CASSLGTEVDEQYF.

The gene calls are TRBV2 and TRBJ2-1, with 12 bases identical to TRBD2. The CDR3 spans 16 residues. CDR1 SNHLY and CDR2 FYNNEI come from the germline V gene. Unmatched junction bases numbered 6, after V lost 6 bases and J lost 3 bases. The CDR3 loop reads CASRELAGGSYNEQFF. CDR3 sequence (DNA): TGTGCCAGCAGGGAGCTAGCGGGAGGGAGCTACAATGAGCAGTTCTTC.

The chain recombines TRBV7-8 with TRBJ2-7; TRBD1 aligns across 7 bases. Germline V gene data show CDR1 as SGHVS and CDR2 as FQNEAQ. The V segment lost 5 bases and the J segment 6 bases; nucleotides outside the gene matches: 7. This CDR3 has 13 residues. The CDR3 sequence: CASSPQTGREQYF. CDR3 bases: TGTGCCAGCAGCCCGCAGACAGGGCGCGAGCAGTACTTC.

CDR3 DNA sequence: TGTGCCAGCAGTTTATTCCAGGGCACTGAAGCTTTCTTT. Its translation is CASSLFQGTEAFF. The J gene is TRBJ1-1, the V gene TRBV27; TRBD1 is a possible D gene (5 bases). The CDR3 sequence is 13 residues long. The V and J ends lost 1 base and 4 bases respectively, with 7 bases between them. Looked up from germline, CDR1 is MNHEY and CDR2 is SMNVEV (reference sequence).

This clone was counted a single time. The V gene is TRBV4-1, the J gene TRBJ2-7; a weak D match, TRBD1 (5 bases). The CDR3 sequence is 16 residues long. CDR1 is MGHRA, CDR2 YSYEKL, per germline. Trimming pared 0 bases from V and 5 bases from J, leaving 17 bases between. The CDR3 region has the DNA TGCGCCAGCAGCCAAGATCCCCAGGGCAGATACAACGAGCAGTACTTC. Translating gives CASSQDPQGRYNEQYF.

The V and J genes are TRBV19 and TRBJ1-1; weak D call: TRBD1 (5 bases). Looked up from germline, CDR1 is LNHDA and CDR2 is SQIVND (reference sequence). The CDR3 is made up of 15 amino acids. Deletions cut 4 bases from V and 4 bases from J, with 16 bases between. CDR3 region: CASSTGGGLGTEAFF. The DNA for the CDR3 is TGTGCCAGTAGTACGGGGGGAGGACTAGGCACTGAAGCTTTCTTT.

The V call is TRBV7-6, the J call TRBJ1-3, with D maybe TRBD1 (6 bases). Trimming cost V 0 bases and J 2 bases, with 26 bases left between them. The CDR3 is made up of 21 amino acids. The V gene's germline CDR1 is SGHVS and CDR2 FNYEAQ. CDR3 sequence (DNA): TGTGCCAGCAGCTTAGCCACCCGAAAATCAGGGGAGTCTTCCCCTGGAAACACCATATATTTT. Translation: CASSLATRKSGESSPGNTIYF.

The chain is built from TRBV4-1 and TRBJ1-6; D gene unclear. CDR1 MGHRA and CDR2 YSYEKL come from the germline V gene. V was pared by 1 base and J by 5 bases, with 15 bases between. The CDR3 runs to 17 residues. The CDR3, as DNA: TGCGCCAGCAGCCAAGGTTTGAGGGTTTTGGATAATTCACCCCTCCACTTT. This translates into CASSQGLRVLDNSPLHF.

The chain joins TRBV6-5 to TRBJ2-7; 9 nucleotides agree with TRBD2. Germline trimming cut 8 bases from V and 0 bases from J; bases unmatched to any gene: 5. Germline V gives CDR1 MNHEY, CDR2 SVGAGI. The CDR3 runs 14 residues. DNA for the CDR3: TGTGCCAGCGAAAGACTAGCGGACTCCTACGAGCAGTACTTC. Amino acid sequence: CASERLADSYEQYF.

DNA of the CDR3: TGCAGTGCTAGTACAGGGGGCTCCTACGAGCAGTACTTC. Its translation is CSASTGGSYEQYF. The chain uses TRBV20-1 and TRBJ2-7; the match to TRBD1 covers 8 bases. Trimming cost V 3 bases and J 0 bases; bases outside gene matches: 1. Germline V gene sequence: CDR1 DFQATT, CDR2 SNEGSKA (reference sequence). There are 13 residues in the CDR3.

This rearrangement joins TRBV2 to TRBJ2-1; 10 bases line up with TRBD2. This CDR3 is built from 15 residues. Trimming removed 6 bases from V and 4 bases from J; junction bases left unmatched: 6. CDR1 is SNHLY, CDR2 FYNNEI, per germline. The CDR3 nucleotides are TGTGCCAGCAGAACCGGGACTAGCGTATACAATGAGCAGTTCTTC. This codes for CASRTGTSVYNEQFF.

CDR3 sequence: CASSLGGARQPQHF. The CDR3 DNA reads TGTGCCAGCAGTTTGGGGGGGGCTAGGCAGCCCCAGCATTTT. The chain joins TRBV28 to TRBJ1-5; possible D gene TRBD1, 6 bases. CDR1 and CDR2 (germline): MDHEN, SYDVKM. V shed 3 bases and J shed 7 bases, with 13 bases lying between them. The CDR3 spans 14 residues.

CDR3 sequence reads: CASRTTVNTGELFF. The CDR3 DNA reads TGTGCCAGCAGGACTACAGTTAATACCGGGGAGCTGTTTTTT. The chain links TRBV6-5 to TRBJ2-2, with D perhaps TRBD2 (5 bases). V shed 6 bases and J shed 5 bases, with 13 bases lying between them. Per the germline V gene, CDR1 is MNHEY and CDR2 is SVGAGI. The CDR3 consists of 14 residues.

The rearrangement joins TRBV28 to TRBJ1-5, with 11 bases matching TRBD1. Trimming took 6 bases from V and 0 from J; bases not matched to a gene: 10. The CDR3 consists of 18 residues. CDR1 is MDHEN and CDR2 is SYDVKM in the germline V gene. DNA for the CDR3: TGTGCCAGCAGGGGCTTGGGACAGGGGGGGGATAGCAATCAGCCCCAGCATTTT. Protein product: CASRGLGQGGDSNQPQHF. Together with reference TRBV28 and TRBJ1-5, the CDR3 gives the full variable domain: DVKVTQSSRYLVKRTGEKVFLECVQDMDHENMFWYRQDPGLGLRLIYFSYDVKMKEKGDIPEGYSVSREKKERFSLILESASTNQTSMYLCASRGLGQGGDSNQPQHFGDGTRLSIL.

The V call is TRBV30, the J call TRBJ2-5; TRBD2 agrees at 8 bases. V lost 0 bases and J lost 5; bases outside the gene matches: 5. The germline CDR1 and CDR2 sequences are GTSNPN and SVGIG (reference sequence). This CDR3 spans 14 amino acids. Here the CDR3 reads CAWSVRGGWETQYF. The CDR3 DNA follows: TGTGCCTGGAGTGTACGGGGGGGCTGGGAGACCCAGTACTTC.

This clone was recorded once. V gene TRBV2 combines with J gene TRBJ2-1, with D uncertain. The V gene lost 3 bases and the J gene lost 15 bases, with 18 bases spanning the gap. There are 13 residues in the CDR3. Germline V gene sequence: CDR1 SNHLY, CDR2 FYNNEI. For the CDR3, the DNA is TGTGCCAGCAGTGACGACCTAGTCCGGCTTCCGTTCTTC. As protein: CASSDDLVRLPFF. The whole variable domain, remainder taken from reference TRBV2 and TRBJ2-1, is EPEVTQTPSHQVTQMGQEVILRCVPISNHLYFYWYRQILGQKVEFLVSFYNNEISEKSEIFDDQFSVERPDGSNFTLKIRSTKLEDSAMYFCASSDDLVRLPFFGPGTRLTVL.

In this sample, this clone turned up once. The chain is built from TRBV4-1 and TRBJ1-1; D possibly corresponds to TRBD1 (6 bases). V lost 6 bases and J 1 base, leaving 15 bases between the germline ends. The V gene's germline CDR1 is MGHRA and CDR2 YSYEKL. The CDR3 totals 15 residues. The CDR3 coding sequence is TGCGCCAGCAGTCGGGCGGGGGGCTGGAACACTGAAGCTTTCTTT. This translates into CASSRAGGWNTEAFF.

The J gene is TRBJ1-1, the V gene TRBV19; maybe TRBD1 (5 bases). V dropped 3 bases and J dropped 0 bases, with 11 bases sitting between them. Germline V CDR1 and CDR2: LNHDA, SQIVND (reference sequence). CDR3 length: 15 amino acids. CDR3 bases: TGTGCCAGTAGTATCGGGGGGACGATGAACACTGAAGCTTTCTTT. This sequence encodes CASSIGGTMNTEAFF.